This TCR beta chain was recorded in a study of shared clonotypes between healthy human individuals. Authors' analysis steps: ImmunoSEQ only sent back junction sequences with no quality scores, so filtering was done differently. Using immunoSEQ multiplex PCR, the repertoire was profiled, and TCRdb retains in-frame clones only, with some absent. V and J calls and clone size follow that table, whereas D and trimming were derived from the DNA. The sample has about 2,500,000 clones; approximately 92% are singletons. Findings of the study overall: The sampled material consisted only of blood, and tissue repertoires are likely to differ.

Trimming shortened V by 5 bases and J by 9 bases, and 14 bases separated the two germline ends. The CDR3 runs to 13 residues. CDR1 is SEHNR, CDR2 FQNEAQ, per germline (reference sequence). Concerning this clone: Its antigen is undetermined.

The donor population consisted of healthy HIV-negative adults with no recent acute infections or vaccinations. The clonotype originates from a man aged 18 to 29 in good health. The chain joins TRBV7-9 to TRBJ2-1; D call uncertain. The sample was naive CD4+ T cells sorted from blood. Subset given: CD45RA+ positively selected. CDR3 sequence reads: CASSRPQWPEQFF. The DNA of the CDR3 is TGTGCCAGCAGCCGACCTCAGTGGCCTGAGCAGTTCTTC.